This T cell receptor beta chain appears in the sequencing data of a study of CD8 T cells in ankylosing spondylitis. Germline values: CDR1 MNHEY, CDR2 SVGAGI. The CDR3 length is 14 residues. The V end was cut by 4 bases, the J end by 2 bases, with 11 bases between. By quantitative 5'-RACE with molecular barcodes, the TCR beta libraries were made. TCRdb recomputed calls from the 5' RACE reads with MiXCR, one row per CDR3 protein. Counted here are approximately 260,000 distinct CDR3 sequences, 15% to 20% occurring once; the ten biggest clones make up roughly a third. There are many counts of this clonotype. Antigen unknown. Whole-study findings and limits: Past studies reported some motif variants in reactive arthritis synovial fluid and blood. As reported, disease-linked clones showed significant enrichment in matched ankylosing spondylitis synovial fluid.

The chain uses TRBV6-5 and TRBJ1-1; TRBD1 might be the D (5 bases). The sequence derives from a male donor with ankylosing spondylitis or in good health (not recorded which). Material for sequencing was blood, either unsorted or a sorted T cell fraction (not recorded which). Here the CDR3 reads CASSFFRDNTEAFF. DNA of the CDR3: TGTGCCAGCAGTTTTTTCAGGGACAACACTGAAGCTTTCTTT.